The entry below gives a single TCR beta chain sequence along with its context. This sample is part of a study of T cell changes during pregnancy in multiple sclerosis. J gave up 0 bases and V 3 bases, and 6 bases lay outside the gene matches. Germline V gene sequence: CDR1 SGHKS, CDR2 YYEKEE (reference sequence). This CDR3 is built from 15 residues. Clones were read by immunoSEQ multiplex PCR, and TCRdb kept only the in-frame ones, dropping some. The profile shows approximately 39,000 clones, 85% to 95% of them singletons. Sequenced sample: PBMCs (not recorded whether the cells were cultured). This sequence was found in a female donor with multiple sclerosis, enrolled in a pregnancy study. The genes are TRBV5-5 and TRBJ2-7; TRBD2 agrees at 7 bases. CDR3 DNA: TGTGCCAGCAGCTGGGAGGGCCTAGTCTCCTACGAGCAGTACTTC. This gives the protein CASSWEGLVSYEQYF.